This T cell receptor beta chain was observed in a study of spatial heterogeneity in lung cancer. TCRdb recomputed calls from the 5' RACE reads with MiXCR, one row per CDR3 protein. The repertoire includes some 40,000 distinct CDR3 sequences, 4% to 6% of them detected once, and around 25% sits in the top ten. This clonotype was seen a few times. Stated time point: sample taken at primary tumor resection. Sequencing covered unsorted whole RNA taken from tumor, nontumor lung or frozen PBMC. The sample in question was PBMCs, obtained at surgery. The sequence came from a female donor with early-stage non-small cell lung cancer.

The CDR3 protein is CASETSGETQYF. DNA of the CDR3: TGTGCCAGTGAGACTAGCGGTGAGACCCAGTACTTC. The rearrangement links TRBV2 to TRBJ2-5; 9 bases align to TRBD2. J was trimmed by 5 bases and V by 9 bases; bases with no gene match: 4. This CDR3 has 12 amino acids. CDR1 SNHLY and CDR2 FYNNEI come from the germline V gene. Full variable domain (missing parts from reference TRBV2 and TRBJ2-5): EPEVTQTPSHQVTQMGQEVILRCVPISNHLYFYWYRQILGQKVEFLVSFYNNEISEKSEIFDDQFSVERPDGSNFTLKIRSTKLEDSAMYFCASETSGETQYFGPGTRLLVL.